This is a list of T cell receptor beta chains from one sample in a study of human T cells and chemical hapten exposure. TCRdb reprocessed the RACE reads with MiXCR, giving one entry per CDR3 protein. The repertoire holds approximately 370,000 distinct CDR3 sequences, with around 5.5% as singletons. The sequencing used whole blood, collected in connection with sensitization to the hapten diphenylcyclopropenone (DPC). Receptors were obtained from a woman in her late teens or twenties with alopecia areata. Some clones in this sample may be carry-over from other donors' samples. Each CDR3 is given with its conserved first and last residue. A D gene is named only where the DNA matches it firmly. Not every row has a clone size; where given, it reads once, few, many or a size class.

TRBJ2-3	TRBD2	many	TRBV6-2/TRBV6-3	CASSYSTSGGDTQYF	TGTGCCAGCAGTTACTCGACTAGCGGGGGAGATACGCAGTATTTT
TRBJ1-3	-	many	TRBV4-2	CASSQPSSGNTIYF	TGTGCCAGCAGCCAACCGAGCTCTGGAAACACCATATATTTT
TRBJ1-6	-	many	TRBV3-1	CASSQELAASSYNSPLHF	TGTGCCAGCAGCCAAGAGTTGGCAGCGAGCTCCTATAATTCACCCCTCCACTTT
TRBJ1-1	-	many	TRBV29-1	CSVQENTEAFF	TGCAGCGTACAAGAGAACACTGAAGCTTTCTTT
TRBJ2-7	TRBD1	few	TRBV6-1	CASSSGQFSSYEQYF	TGTGCCAGCAGTTCGGGACAGTTTTCCTCCTACGAGCAGTACTTC
TRBJ2-3	-	-	TRBV18	CASSISQWGDTQYF	TGTGCCAGCTCCATCTCTCAATGGGGGGATACGCAGTATTTT
TRBJ1-6	TRBD1	few	TRBV2	CASSGTGNNNSPLHF	TGTGCCAGCAGTGGGACAGGGAATAATAATTCACCCCTCCACTTT
TRBJ1-2	TRBD1	few	TRBV7-2	CASSPRRGLDGYTF	TGTGCCAGCAGCCCAAGGAGGGGGCTCGATGGCTACACCTTC
TRBJ2-3	TRBD2	many	TRBV5-1	CASSPEMLAGGLEQYF	TGCGCCAGCAGCCCTGAGATGCTAGCGGGGGGCCTGGAGCAGTATTTT
TRBJ2-3	-	-	TRBV12-3/TRBV12-4	CASSLIRGYTQYF	TGTGCCAGCAGTTTAATCCGAGGGTATACGCAGTATTTT
TRBJ1-4	TRBD1	few	TRBV18	CASSPRGQGIGEKLFF	TGTGCCAGCTCACCGCGGGGACAGGGGATTGGCGAAAAACTGTTTTTT
TRBJ2-3	TRBD2	few	TRBV20-1	CSARAASGASYNTDTQYF	TGCAGTGCTAGAGCGGCTAGCGGGGCCTCCTATAACACAGATACGCAGTATTTT
TRBJ2-3	-	-	TRBV7-9	CASSSDRRTDTQYF	TGTGCCAGCAGCTCCGACAGGCGCACAGATACGCAGTATTTT
TRBJ1-5	-	few	TRBV7-2	CASSRNGPPSNQPQHF	TGTGCCAGCAGCCGCAACGGACCGCCCAGCAATCAGCCCCAGCATTTT
TRBJ2-1	-	-	TRBV7-6	CASSFRSSLLNEQFF	TGTGCCAGCAGCTTTAGGTCTAGCCTATTGAATGAGCAGTTCTTC
TRBJ1-5	-	many	TRBV14	CASSPGGNSNQPQHF	TGTGCCAGCAGCCCTGGGGGAAATAGCAATCAGCCCCAGCATTTT
TRBJ1-4	-	many	TRBV2	CASGRGYEKLFF	TGTGCCAGCGGCAGGGGTTATGAAAAACTGTTTTTT
TRBJ2-7	-	few	TRBV7-3	CASSSRGGGYEQYF	TGTGCCAGCAGCTCTCGAGGGGGAGGATACGAGCAGTACTTC
TRBJ1-5	TRBD1	few	TRBV6-2/TRBV6-3	CASSWGFGDREQPQHF	TGTGCCAGCAGTTGGGGATTTGGGGACAGGGAGCAGCCCCAGCATTTT
TRBJ1-2	-	few	TRBV3-1	CASSQDFGAYGYTF	TGTGCCAGCAGCCAAGATTTCGGAGCCTATGGCTACACCTTC
TRBJ1-2	-	few	TRBV6-5	CASHSQGLYGYTF	TGTGCCAGCCATAGTCAGGGACTCTATGGCTACACCTTC
TRBJ2-1	TRBD2	many	TRBV29-1	CSSAGGPLYNEQFF	TGCAGCTCGGCGGGGGGGCCACTCTACAATGAGCAGTTCTTC
TRBJ2-1	-	few	TRBV6-5	CASSPKRTRYNEQFF	TGTGCCAGCAGCCCCAAGCGGACCAGATACAATGAGCAGTTCTTC
TRBJ2-3	-	-	TRBV20-1	CSARDRGSDTQYF	TGCAGTGCTAGAGATAGGGGATCAGATACGCAGTATTTT
TRBJ1-1	TRBD1	-	TRBV9	CASSSRTGGNTEAFF	TGTGCCAGCAGCTCGCGGACAGGAGGGAACACTGAAGCTTTCTTT
TRBJ2-7	TRBD1	few	TRBV20-1	CSARTSGTGINEQYF	TGCAGTGCCCGAACCTCCGGGACAGGGATCAACGAGCAGTACTTC
TRBJ1-2	-	-	TRBV13	CASSLGFSPGGYTF	TGTGCCAGCAGCTTAGGTTTTTCGCCGGGAGGCTACACCTTC
TRBJ2-5	-	many	TRBV2	CAIRETQYF	TGTGCCATACGAGAGACCCAGTACTTC
TRBJ2-7	-	many	TRBV18	CASSPDSQSSYEQYF	TGTGCCAGCTCACCTGATTCACAGAGCTCCTACGAGCAGTACTTC
TRBJ1-5	-	-	TRBV12-3/TRBV12-4	CASRRDGLQPQHF	TGTGCCAGCAGGAGGGACGGATTGCAGCCCCAGCATTTT
TRBJ2-7	-	-	TRBV2	CASSEGGATLYEQYF	TGTGCCAGCAGTGAGGGAGGTGCCACCCTCTACGAGCAGTACTTC
TRBJ2-3	-	many	TRBV5-1	CASSRAGTDTQYF	TGCGCCAGCAGCCGAGCGGGCACAGATACGCAGTATTTT
TRBJ2-3	TRBD2	-	TRBV28	CASSFPRGGGRDTQYF	TGTGCCAGCAGTTTCCCCCGGGGCGGGGGGAGAGATACGCAGTATTTT